The 10 T cell receptor beta chains given below trace back to one sample, sequenced in a study of control samples from healthy donors and cancer patients. The table came from immunoSEQ multiplex PCR; TCRdb's copy has only in-frame clones and leaves some out. The repertoire includes tens of thousands of clones, around 95% of them detected once, and 1.1% sits in the top ten. The specimen sequenced was blood. The receptors were sampled from a woman under 30 in good health.

J is TRBJ1-6 and V is TRBV30; D gene ambiguous. V was pared by 4 bases and J by 10 bases, with 20 bases between. CDR1 and CDR2 (germline): GTSNPN, SVGIG (reference sequence). CDR3 length equals 15 residues. The CDR3 DNA is TGTGCCTGGACCCCTGGGTCCCTGGTCTCCTCACCCCTCCACTTT. This translates into CAWTPGSLVSSPLHF.

The chain is built from TRBV19 and TRBJ1-6, with D maybe TRBD1 (5 bases). In germline, CDR1 is LNHDA, CDR2 SQIVND (reference sequence). V was shortened by 6 bases and J by 8 bases, with 23 bases between the two germline ends. The CDR3 consists of 17 residues. CDR3 coding DNA: TGTGCCAGTAGGCCCGGGGGAAAATCGTATGGTGATTCACCCCTCCACTTT. It yields the protein CASRPGGKSYGDSPLHF.

This chain joins TRBV27 and TRBJ1-2; possibly TRBD1 for D (5 bases). The CDR3 totals 14 residues. V lost 5 bases, J lost 6 bases, and 16 bases lay in between. The V gene's germline CDR1 is MNHEY and CDR2 SMNVEV (reference sequence). The CDR3 is CASSTRRVQDGYTF. The CDR3, as DNA: TGTGCCAGCAGTACCCGCAGGGTGCAGGATGGCTACACCTTC.

This clone appeared a single time. V usage is TRBV2 and J usage is TRBJ1-1; D gene unclear. In germline, CDR1 is SNHLY, CDR2 FYNNEI. The CDR3 has 10 amino acids. V lost 4 bases to trimming and J lost 6 bases, with 3 bases between them. The CDR3 sequence: CASSVAEAFF. CDR3 nucleotides: TGTGCCAGCAGTGTAGCTGAAGCTTTCTTT. The whole variable domain, remainder taken from reference TRBV2 and TRBJ1-1, is EPEVTQTPSHQVTQMGQEVILRCVPISNHLYFYWYRQILGQKVEFLVSFYNNEISEKSEIFDDQFSVERPDGSNFTLKIRSTKLEDSAMYFCASSVAEAFFGQGTRLTVV.

This clone was observed a few times. The rearrangement links TRBV6-4 to TRBJ2-1, with D maybe TRBD2 (6 bases). Germline V gene lookup returns CDR1 MRHNA and CDR2 SNTAGT. The germline V and J ends were trimmed by 5 bases and 6 bases, with 11 bases remaining between them. The CDR3 length is 13 residues. CDR3 sequence: CASSTGTANEQFF. The CDR3 DNA reads TGTGCCAGCAGTACCGGGACTGCCAATGAGCAGTTCTTC.

V is TRBV6-5 and J is TRBJ2-2; TRBD1 is a possible D gene (6 bases). The CDR3 runs 15 residues. Between the trimmed V and J ends, which lost 2 bases and 7 bases, there was a span of 14 bases. Germline CDR1 reads MNHEY; CDR2 reads SVGAGI. CDR3: CASSYVQGYGGELFF. The CDR3, as DNA: TGTGCCAGCAGTTACGTTCAGGGGTACGGCGGGGAGCTGTTTTTT.

The V call is TRBV28, the J call TRBJ1-2; D gene uncertain. The CDR3 consists of 13 residues. The germline V gene encodes CDR1 MDHEN and CDR2 SYDVKM. The V and J ends lost 2 bases and 2 bases respectively, with 6 bases between them. CDR3 in DNA: TGTGCCAGCAGTTTACGGGTAAACTATGGCTACACCTTC. It codes for CASSLRVNYGYTF.

CDR3 DNA: TGTGCCAGCATGGGTACGGCCGACACCGGGGAGCTGTTTTTT. This gives the protein CASMGTADTGELFF. J is TRBJ2-2 and V is TRBV6-5; no firm D call. V shed 7 bases and J shed 3 bases, with 12 bases lying between them. The CDR3 covers 14 residues. Germline V gives CDR1 MNHEY, CDR2 SVGAGI.

CDR3 coding DNA: TGTGCCAGCAGCTTGGGACTAGCCCAAACCCAGTACTTC. Its translation is CASSLGLAQTQYF. V is TRBV7-7 and J is TRBJ2-5, with 9 bases matching TRBD2. Trimming removed 3 bases from V and 8 bases from J; junction bases left unmatched: 4. Per the germline V gene, CDR1 is SSHAT and CDR2 is FNYEAQ (reference sequence). The CDR3 loop spans 13 amino acids.

The V call is TRBV5-6, the J call TRBJ2-1; D not resolved. V was cut by 0 bases and J by 6 bases, with 4 bases left in between. The CDR3 is made up of 12 amino acids. CDR1 SGHDT and CDR2 YYEEEE come from the germline V gene. CDR3 region: CASSLGGNEQFF. For the CDR3, the DNA is TGTGCCAGCAGCTTGGGAGGCAATGAGCAGTTCTTC.